This note documents a single TCR beta chain sequence. The sample comes from a study of monozygotic twins with inflammatory bowel disease. The UMIs contained a 6-nucleotide sample barcode. They were added by template switching during cDNA synthesis. TCRdb reanalyzed the 5' RACE reads, giving one entry per CDR3 protein sequence and no DNA. The repertoire table contains roughly 200,000 distinct CDR3 sequences. Each donor had approximately 2.5 ml of blood drawn. The CDR3 covers 14 residues. Germline V gene data show CDR1 as SGHRS and CDR2 as YFSETQ. This TCR was recovered from a human donor with ulcerative colitis or Crohn's disease, or a healthy co-twin of an affected twin (not recorded which). What was sequenced was blood. V and J are TRBV5-1 and TRBJ1-2; without DNA, the TCRdb call of TRBD1 cannot be checked. The CDR3 region is CASSLPSDSDGYTF.